This record looks at one T cell receptor (beta chain) sequence and its context. Its antigen remains unidentified. No base-level quality is on record; no much larger clone is a single base apart. The sample originates from a study of CD8 T cells in ankylosing spondylitis (dated by TCRdb to about 2017). General notes on the study: The study set out to find disease-linked TCR variants by profiling T cell receptor beta repertoires in ankylosing spondylitis patients and healthy donors. Samples of peripheral blood were taken, and for ankylosing spondylitis patients, synovial fluid was collected as well. In total, the full study cohort was made up of about 99 healthy donors and about two dozen ankylosing spondylitis patients.

Trimming takes 4 bases off V and 9 bases off J; junction bases not matched to a gene: 7. The CDR3 contains 16 residues, cysteine and phenylalanine counted. The CDR3 DNA has 48 bases and is translated from base 1. General conclusions and limits of the study: The disease-linked clones had a CD8+ phenotype and were found at relatively low frequencies in peripheral blood. Some TCR beta motif variants had previously been reported in synovial fluid and blood of reactive arthritis patients, which suggested common disease-initiation mechanisms. According to the report, matched synovial fluid samples from ankylosing spondylitis patients were significantly enriched for the disease-linked clones. A TCR beta motif made up of several highly homologous amino acid variants appeared to be characteristic of blood from ankylosing spondylitis patients.

The sequencing machine was an Illumina HiSeq 2500. TCR beta libraries were prepared by quantitative 5'-RACE with molecular barcodes. In the original analysis: A new computational method based on a probabilistic model of VDJ rearrangement was used to identify disease-linked TCR variants. TCRdb reprocessing: public reads trimmed at Q25 with fastp, clones called with MiXCR, in-frame beta chains kept. Rows merge per CDR3 protein into single entries with the most common DNA and genes. The V and J calls and clone size are TCRdb's, not the authors'. The sample includes 300,000 to 400,000 distinct CDR3 sequences, with 20% to 25% observed a single time. Around 14% of the sample is in the top ten clones.

The chain employs TRBV12-3 or TRBV12-4 and TRBJ2-1, with 15 bases aligning to TRBD2. The source material was blood, either unsorted or a sorted T cell fraction (not recorded which). The source of this sequence is a male donor with ankylosing spondylitis or in good health (not recorded which). The CDR3 protein: CASSSRTSGGAGEQFF. The bases read TGTGCCAGCAGTTCAAGGACTAGCGGGGGGGCTGGTGAGCAGTTCTTC.